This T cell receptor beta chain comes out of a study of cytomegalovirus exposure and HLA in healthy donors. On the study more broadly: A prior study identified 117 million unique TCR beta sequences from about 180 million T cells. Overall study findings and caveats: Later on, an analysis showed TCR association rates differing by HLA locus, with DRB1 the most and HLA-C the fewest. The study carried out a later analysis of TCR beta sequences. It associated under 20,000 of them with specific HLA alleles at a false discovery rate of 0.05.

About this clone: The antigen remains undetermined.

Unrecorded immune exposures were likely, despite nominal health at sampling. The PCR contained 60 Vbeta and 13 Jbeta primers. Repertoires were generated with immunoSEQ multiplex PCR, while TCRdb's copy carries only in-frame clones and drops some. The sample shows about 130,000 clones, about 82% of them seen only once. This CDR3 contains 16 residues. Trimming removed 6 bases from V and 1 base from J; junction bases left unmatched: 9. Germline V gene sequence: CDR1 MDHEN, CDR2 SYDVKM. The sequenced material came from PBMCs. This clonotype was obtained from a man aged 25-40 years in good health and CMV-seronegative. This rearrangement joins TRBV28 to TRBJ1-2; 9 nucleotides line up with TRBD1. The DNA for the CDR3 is TGTGCCAGCAGACAAACAGGGGGCGAAGGTAACTATGGCTACACCTTC. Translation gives CASRQTGGEGNYGYTF.